The next 31 T cell receptor beta chains were all read from a single sample in a study of blood T cell repertoires in COVID-19. Method: immunoSEQ multiplex PCR; TCRdb's copy keeps in-frame clones and lacks some. The repertoire holds around 290,000 clones, with roughly 90% as singletons. Sequenced input: PBMCs or T cells enriched from blood (not recorded which). These receptor sequences come from a woman in her thirties or forties who had recovered from COVID-19.

The rearrangement links TRBV5-4 to TRBJ1-3, with 8 nucleotides matching TRBD1. Trimming took 4 bases from V and 2 from J; bases not matched to a gene: 2. The CDR3 totals 14 residues. Per the germline V gene, CDR1 is SGHNT and CDR2 is YYREEE (reference sequence). The CDR3 loop reads CASSRDRTGNTIYF. The CDR3 DNA is TGTGCCAGCAGCCGGGACAGGACTGGAAACACCATATATTTT.

This chain joins TRBV2 and TRBJ2-3; TRBD2 matches 8 bases. The CDR3 spans 14 residues. V was clipped by 5 bases and J by 10 bases; unmatched bases: 11. Germline V gene data show CDR1 as SNHLY and CDR2 as FYNNEI. This CDR3 is CASSLSREELAQYF. In DNA, the CDR3 is TGTGCCAGCAGTTTATCGCGGGAGGAATTAGCGCAGTATTTT.

V and J are TRBV5-1 and TRBJ1-1; 10 nucleotides align to TRBD1. J lost 7 bases, V lost 0 bases, and 6 bases had no gene match. This CDR3 contains 15 residues. Germline V gene lookup returns CDR1 SGHRS and CDR2 YFSETQ. DNA of the CDR3: TGCGCCAGCAGCTTGGGACAGGGGGCCACCGGTGAAGCTTTCTTT. Its translation: CASSLGQGATGEAFF. The variable domain in full, with the rest retrieved from reference TRBV5-1 and TRBJ1-1, is KAGVTQTPRYLIKTRGQQVTLSCSPISGHRSVSWYQQTPGQGLQFLFEYFSETQRNKGNFPGRFSGRQFSNSRSEMNVSTLELGDSALYLCASSLGQGATGEAFFGQGTRLTVV.

The chain combines TRBV9 with TRBJ2-1; possible D gene TRBD1, 6 bases. Germline assignment: CDR1 SGDLS and CDR2 YYNGEE. This CDR3 has 15 residues. V lost 1 base and J lost 3, with 11 bases in between. The CDR3 region is CASSVLGGDYNEQFF. CDR3 in DNA: TGTGCCAGCAGCGTACTTGGGGGCGACTACAATGAGCAGTTCTTC. Based on the CDR3 plus reference TRBV9 and TRBJ2-1, the full variable domain is DSGVTQTPKHLITATGQRVTLRCSPRSGDLSVYWYQQSLDQGLQFLIQYYNGEERAKGNILERFSAQQFPDLHSELNLSSLELGDSALYFCASSVLGGDYNEQFFGPGTRLTVL.

The chain is built from TRBV6-6 and TRBJ2-5, with 7 bases aligning to TRBD2. The CDR3 sequence is 13 residues long. CDR1 is MNHNY and CDR2 is SVGAGI in the germline V gene (reference sequence). V lost 5 bases, J lost 2 bases, and 2 bases stayed unmatched. This CDR3 reads CASSRGGQETQYF. CDR3 DNA sequence: TGTGCCAGCAGTCGCGGGGGACAAGAGACCCAGTACTTC.

The chain recombines TRBV6-2 or TRBV6-3 with TRBJ2-7; D perhaps matches TRBD1 (5 bases). Germline loops: CDR1 MNHEY, CDR2 SVGEGT. The CDR3 contains 16 residues. The V gene lost 0 bases and the J gene lost 2 bases, with 14 bases spanning the gap. CDR3 nucleotide sequence: TGTGCCAGCAGTTACTCGATCGTTCGACAGACCTACGAGCAGTACTTC. This codes for CASSYSIVRQTYEQYF.

The chain is built from TRBV5-1 and TRBJ2-1; D unresolved. The V gene lost 4 bases and the J gene lost 0 bases, with 8 bases spanning the gap. Looked up from germline, CDR1 is SGHRS and CDR2 is YFSETQ. This CDR3 is built from 14 residues. CDR3 region: CASSRQNSYNEQFF. CDR3 bases: TGCGCCAGCAGCCGTCAGAACTCCTACAATGAGCAGTTCTTC.

This rearrangement joins TRBV3-1 (or the pseudogene TRBV3-2) to TRBJ1-2, with TRBD1 identical over 7 bases. This CDR3 comprises 13 residues. The V gene's germline CDR1 is LGHDT and CDR2 YNNKEL (reference sequence). J gave up 4 bases and V 4 bases, and 3 bases lay outside the gene matches. The CDR3 is CASSRTGLYGYTF. CDR3 nucleotide sequence: TGTGCCAGCAGCCGGACAGGCCTCTATGGCTACACCTTC.

J is TRBJ1-6 and V is TRBV5-1; tentatively, D is TRBD1 (6 bases). The CDR3 is made up of 16 amino acids. CDR1 SGHRS and CDR2 YFSETQ come from the germline V gene. Trimming stripped 4 bases from V and 2 bases from J, with 13 bases between. As DNA, the CDR3 is TGCGCCAGCAGCCTTCTAGGGGGTACCTATAATTCACCCCTCCACTTT. Its translation: CASSLLGGTYNSPLHF.

The genes are TRBV5-1 and TRBJ2-5, with TRBD2 identical over 9 bases. V lost 1 base and J lost 0; bases outside the gene matches: 4. This CDR3 has 16 amino acids. Per germline, CDR1 SGHRS and CDR2 YFSETQ. The CDR3 nucleotides are TGCGCCAGCAGCTTGAGAAGCGGGAGGCACCAAGAGACCCAGTACTTC. Its translation: CASSLRSGRHQETQYF.

This sequence joins TRBV5-1 and TRBJ1-6; D is uncertain. CDR1 and CDR2 (germline): SGHRS, YFSETQ. The V and J ends lost 5 bases and 6 bases respectively, with 12 bases between them. CDR3 length equals 14 residues. The CDR3 coding sequence is TGCGCCAGCAGACTAACCGGCGGTAATTCACCCCTCCACTTT. It codes for CASRLTGGNSPLHF.

The gene calls are TRBV5-4 and TRBJ2-7; possibly TRBD2 for D (5 bases). V dropped 4 bases and J dropped 7 bases, with 18 bases sitting between them. This CDR3 is 14 amino acids long. The V gene's germline CDR1 is SGHNT and CDR2 YYREEE (reference sequence). The CDR3 bases are TGTGCCAGCAGCCGTCGCTTTAGCCCGGGGGAGCAGTACTTC. It codes for CASSRRFSPGEQYF.

This clone has a single count. The chain uses TRBV6-1 and TRBJ1-2; D possibly corresponds to TRBD1 (5 bases). Germline lookup yields CDR1 MNHNS and CDR2 SASEGT. With 2 bases removed from V and 5 bases from J, the gap between germline ends came to 18 bases. The CDR3 is 16 amino acids. In nucleotides, the CDR3 is TGTGCCAGCAGTGAACCTCTAGGGTTCGGGGGGTATGGCTACACCTTC. This gives the protein CASSEPLGFGGYGYTF.

The chain couples TRBV4-1 to TRBJ1-5, with a tentative D call TRBD1 (5 bases). CDR3 length: 16 amino acids. V was trimmed by 2 bases and J by 6 bases, leaving 17 bases between them. The V gene's germline CDR1 is MGHRA and CDR2 YSYEKL. The CDR3 bases are TGCGCCAGCAGCCAAAACGCAAGGGGTGTTGGTCAGCCCCAGCATTTT. Amino acid sequence: CASSQNARGVGQPQHF.

The rearrangement links TRBV3-1 (or the pseudogene TRBV3-2) to TRBJ2-3; 7 bases map to TRBD2. The junction had 7 bases not matched to a gene; V was cut back by 1 base and J by 3 bases. The V gene's germline CDR1 is LGHDT and CDR2 YNNKEL (reference sequence). CDR3 size: 16 residues. The CDR3 reads CASSQALLGGTDTQYF. The CDR3 DNA follows: TGTGCCAGCAGCCAAGCCCTCCTGGGAGGGACAGATACGCAGTATTTT.

V is TRBV18 and J is TRBJ1-2; D unclear. Trimming took 2 bases from V and 0 from J, leaving 7 bases between them. Germline V gene data show CDR1 as KGHSH and CDR2 as LQKENI. This CDR3 region has 14 residues. CDR3 bases: TGTGCCAGCTCACCATCACATACTAACTATGGCTACACCTTC. As protein: CASSPSHTNYGYTF.

This clone has only a few counts. V is TRBV10-3 and J is TRBJ1-2, with 8 bases matching TRBD1. The junction had 12 bases not matched to a gene; V was cut back by 1 base and J by 8 bases. The CDR3 contains 16 residues. Looked up from germline, CDR1 is ENHRY and CDR2 is SYGVKD. The CDR3 reads CAISEFGNGQGDGYTF. The CDR3 DNA follows: TGTGCCATCAGTGAGTTTGGGAACGGACAGGGTGACGGCTACACCTTC.

The J gene is TRBJ1-3, the V gene TRBV7-6; no clear D gene. Trimming removed 3 bases at V and 4 bases at J, with 19 bases between. The CDR3 consists of 17 residues. Looked up from germline, CDR1 is SGHVS and CDR2 is FNYEAQ. CDR3 in DNA: TGTGCCAGCAGCTTGGAGGGCATCCCAACACCCGGAAACACCATATATTTT. It translates to CASSLEGIPTPGNTIYF.

The rearrangement links TRBV30 to TRBJ1-5; 7 bases are shared with TRBD1. Losses at the gene ends were 2 bases for V and 7 bases for J; bases not matched to a gene: 5. The CDR3 spans 13 residues. Germline V gene data show CDR1 as GTSNPN and CDR2 as SVGIG (reference sequence). The CDR3 DNA follows: TGTGCCTGGAGTCTGGACAGGCCCCAGCCCCAGCATTTT. The encoded protein is CAWSLDRPQPQHF.

The V gene is TRBV6-2 or TRBV6-3, the J gene TRBJ1-1; D unclear. This CDR3 comprises 12 residues. Germline V gene sequence: CDR1 MNHEY, CDR2 SVGEGT. V lost 2 bases and J lost 8, with 9 bases in between. CDR3: CASSYTLREAFF. The DNA of the CDR3 is TGTGCCAGCAGTTACACTCTGCGGGAAGCTTTCTTT.

The chain uses TRBV2 and TRBJ1-5; 10 bases align to TRBD1. The CDR3 runs to 15 residues. After removal of 6 bases from V and 4 bases from J, the junction contained 6 bases not matched to a gene. The germline V gene encodes CDR1 SNHLY and CDR2 FYNNEI. The DNA of the CDR3 is TGTGCCAGCAGGGCAGGGACAGGGGCGAATCAGCCCCAGCATTTT. This sequence encodes CASRAGTGANQPQHF.

V gene TRBV12-3 or TRBV12-4 combines with J gene TRBJ1-5; D ambiguous. V was cut by 3 bases and J by 4 bases, with 7 bases left in between. The CDR3 is made up of 13 amino acids. The CDR3 region has the DNA TGTGCCAGCAGTTTCCGTACAAATCAGCCCCAGCATTTT. The encoded protein is CASSFRTNQPQHF.

The chain employs TRBV6-6 and TRBJ1-5, with D possibly matching TRBD1 (6 bases). Trimming took off 6 bases at V and 3 bases at J, with 15 bases between the two ends. The CDR3 totals 15 residues. Germline CDR1 is MNHNY and CDR2 is SVGAGI (reference sequence). The CDR3 DNA sequence: TGTGCCAGCAGCTCCTCCCACAGGGACAATCAGCCCCAGCATTTT. It is translated as CASSSSHRDNQPQHF.

The chain links TRBV19 to TRBJ1-3; D remains unclear. The CDR3 extends over 14 amino acids. Germline CDR1 is LNHDA and CDR2 is SQIVND (reference sequence). V dropped 7 bases and J dropped 0 bases, with 10 bases sitting between them. CDR3 nucleotides: TGTGCCAGTATTGATATGAGCTCTGGAAACACCATATATTTT. Its translation is CASIDMSSGNTIYF. The variable domain in full, completed from reference TRBV19 and TRBJ1-3, reads DGGITQSPKYLFRKEGQNVTLSCEQNLNHDAMYWYRQDPGQGLRLIYYSQIVNDFQKGDIAEGYSVSREKKESFPLTVTSAQKNPTAFYLCASIDMSSGNTIYFGEGSWLTVV.

The sample holds one count of this clone. The rearrangement links TRBV4-1 to TRBJ2-7; the match to TRBD2 covers 9 bases. This CDR3 spans 15 amino acids. V shed 1 base and J 6 bases; nucleotides not matched to a gene: 7. From germline, CDR1 is MGHRA and CDR2 YSYEKL. The DNA for the CDR3 is TGCGCCAGCAGCCAAGGGTTAGCGGGAGAGGGCGAGCAGTACTTC. Amino acids: CASSQGLAGEGEQYF.

The gene calls are TRBV5-4 and TRBJ2-1; D may be TRBD1 (5 bases). Germline V gives CDR1 SGHNT, CDR2 YYREEE (reference sequence). CDR3 size: 13 residues. Trimming removed 5 bases at V and 6 bases at J, with 12 bases between. Here the CDR3 DNA reads TGTGCCAGCAGTAAATACGACAGCAATGAGCAGTTCTTC. This sequence encodes CASSKYDSNEQFF.

J is TRBJ1-2 and V is TRBV4-1; 10 nucleotides line up with TRBD1. Trimming at V came to 0 bases and at J to 5 bases, leaving 6 bases not matched to a gene. Germline V gene lookup returns CDR1 MGHRA and CDR2 YSYEKL. This CDR3 region has 16 residues. CDR3 loop: CASSQDMGTGAYGYTF. The DNA of the CDR3 is TGCGCCAGCAGCCAAGATATGGGGACAGGGGCTTATGGCTACACCTTC.

V usage is TRBV5-1 and J usage is TRBJ2-1; weak D call: TRBD2 (6 bases). The CDR3 has 14 amino acids. Germline assignment: CDR1 SGHRS and CDR2 YFSETQ. The V gene lost 0 bases and the J gene lost 5 bases, with 9 bases spanning the gap. Here the CDR3 DNA reads TGCGCCAGCAGCTTGGCGACTAGTAACAATGAGCAGTTCTTC. The encoded protein is CASSLATSNNEQFF.

This clone appeared once. An end of the junction differs from the germline gene, which may be a read error. This sequence joins TRBV7-7 and TRBJ2-3; TRBD1 agrees at 9 bases. The V gene's germline CDR1 is SSHAT and CDR2 FNYEAQ (reference sequence). The CDR3 extends over 18 amino acids. CDR3 loop: CASSFGRTGGTSTDTQYF. The CDR3 coding sequence is TGTGCTAGCAGCTTTGGGCGAACAGGGGGCACTAGCACAGATACGCAGTATTTT.

The chain uses TRBV5-6 and TRBJ2-3; the match to TRBD2 covers 14 bases. Trimming at V came to 4 bases and at J to 0 bases, leaving 10 bases not matched to a gene. In germline, CDR1 is SGHDT, CDR2 YYEEEE. The CDR3 is 19 residues long. CDR3 sequence (DNA): TGTGCCAGCAGCGCGGGACTAGCGGGAGCCCCACCTAGCACAGATACGCAGTATTTT. It codes for CASSAGLAGAPPSTDTQYF.

V is TRBV5-1 and J is TRBJ1-2; D gene ambiguous. This CDR3 region has 14 residues. With 4 bases removed from V and 6 bases from J, the gap between germline ends came to 16 bases. The germline V gene has CDR1 SGHRS and CDR2 YFSETQ. CDR3 in DNA: TGCGCCAGCAGCCCACTGTCGGGGTCCCATGGCTACACCTTC. Translation: CASSPLSGSHGYTF.